This TCR beta chain is drawn from a study of T cells in Graves' hyperthyroidism and ophthalmopathy. Broader study findings: Most expanded thyroid clonotypes above 0.001 recurred in blood.

This clonotype was found a few times. Antigen unknown. Researchers amplified the TCR beta CDR3 regions from RNA transcripts. A first-round RT-PCR of the TCR CDR3 used the HTBI primer set. TCRdb passed the multiplex PCR reads through MiXCR, listing each CDR3 protein once. The repertoire holds more than 500,000 distinct CDR3 sequences, with about half as singletons. The ends lost 0 bases at V and 7 bases at J; junction bases unmatched: 3. Germline CDR1 and CDR2: MDHEN and SYDVKM. The CDR3 is 15 amino acids. The source of this sequence is an adult woman with Graves' disease, either hyperthyroidism or ophthalmopathy (not recorded which). The sample consisted of peripheral blood or thyroid tissue (not recorded which). This chain uses TRBV28 with TRBJ2-7, with 13 nucleotides matching TRBD2. This CDR3 is CASSLWTSGRSEQYF. The CDR3 nucleotides read TGTGCCAGCAGTTTATGGACTAGCGGGAGGAGTGAGCAGTACTTC.